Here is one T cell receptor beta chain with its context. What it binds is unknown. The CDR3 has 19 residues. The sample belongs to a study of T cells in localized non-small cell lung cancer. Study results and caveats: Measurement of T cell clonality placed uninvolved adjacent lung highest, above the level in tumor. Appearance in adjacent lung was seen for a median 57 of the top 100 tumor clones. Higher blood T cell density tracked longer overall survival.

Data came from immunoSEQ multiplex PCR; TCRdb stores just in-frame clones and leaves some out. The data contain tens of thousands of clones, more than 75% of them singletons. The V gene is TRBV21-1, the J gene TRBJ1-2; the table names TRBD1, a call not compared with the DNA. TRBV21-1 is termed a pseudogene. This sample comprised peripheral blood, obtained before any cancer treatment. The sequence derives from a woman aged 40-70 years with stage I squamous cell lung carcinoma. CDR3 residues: CASSSSAGTGGAEDYGYTF. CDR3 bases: TGTGCCAGCAGCTCGTCCGCCGGGACAGGGGGCGCCGAAGACTATGGCTACACCTTC.